This T cell receptor (beta chain) was sequenced during a study of OX40 agonist ivuxolimab in advanced cancers. Study as a whole: People who had prior anti-PD-1, anti-PD-L1 or anti-CTLA-4 therapy could take part, and approximately 43% had some. Partial responses were recorded for three patients, including one with hepatocellular carcinoma and two with cutaneous melanoma.

As to this clone: Its antigen is unidentified. The sample holds other DNA sequences that translate to the same CDR3.

Sequencing was performed with immunoSEQ multiplex PCR; in TCRdb, only in-frame clones are kept and a portion is missing. The table shows about 45,000 clones, with approximately 91% occurring only once. Notes on the study in general: Among patients with partial responses at 0.1-3.0 mg/kg, clonal expansion was among the lowest.

Collection of blood occurred at baseline, at cycle 4 day 1, and at cycle 7 day 1. V was pared by 3 bases and J by 1 base, with 7 bases between. CDR3 size: 13 residues. Germline lookup yields CDR1 SGHTA and CDR2 FQGNSA. The starting material was CD4+ or CD8+ T cells sorted from blood, obtained in a trial of the OX40 agonist ivuxolimab. The V gene is TRBV7-2, the J gene TRBJ2-7, with a possible D match to TRBD1 (6 bases). The source is an adult with an advanced solid tumor such as melanoma, head and neck, liver or kidney cancer. CDR3 in DNA: TGTGCCAGCAGCTTTCAGGGGTCCTACGAGCAGTACTTC. Translating it yields CASSFQGSYEQYF.